This entry features one T cell receptor (beta chain) sequence. As yet, its antigen is unknown. The data were obtained in a study of cytomegalovirus exposure and HLA in healthy donors. Assay: immunoSEQ multiplex PCR; the TCRdb copy retains only in-frame clones and omits some. The top ten clones hold 2.1% of a sample with some 150,000 clones, 85% to 90% of them seen once. The donors were part of the roughly 120-subject validation cohort, which stood apart from the approximately 640-subject first cohort. The V end was cut by 5 bases, the J end by 0 bases, with 8 bases between. CDR1 and CDR2 (germline): SGHTA, FQGNSA. CDR3 length: 14 residues. Study results and limitations: Cytomegalovirus association was listed for 164 TCR beta chains.

The sample was PBMCs. This receptor was taken from a human donor in good health. The gene calls are TRBV7-2 and TRBJ1-3, with a tentative D call TRBD1 (5 bases). The CDR3 bases are TGTGCCAGCAGCCCAGGGATCTCTGGAAACACCATATATTTT. Translating it yields CASSPGISGNTIYF. Full variable domain (rest looked up from reference TRBV7-2 and TRBJ1-3): GAGVSQSPSNKVTEKGKDVELRCDPISGHTALYWYRQSLGQGLEFLIYFQGNSAPDKSGLPSDRFSAERTGGSVSTLTIQRTQQEDSAVYLCASSPGISGNTIYFGEGSWLTVV.